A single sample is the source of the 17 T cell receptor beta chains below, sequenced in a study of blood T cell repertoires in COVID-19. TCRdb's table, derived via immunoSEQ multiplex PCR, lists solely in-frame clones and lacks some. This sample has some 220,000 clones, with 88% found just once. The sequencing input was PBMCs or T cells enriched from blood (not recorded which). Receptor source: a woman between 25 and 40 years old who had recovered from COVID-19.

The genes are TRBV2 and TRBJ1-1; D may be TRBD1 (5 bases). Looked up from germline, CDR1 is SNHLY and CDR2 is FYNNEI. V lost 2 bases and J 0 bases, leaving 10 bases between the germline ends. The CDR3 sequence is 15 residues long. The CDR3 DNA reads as TGTGCCAGCAGTGAAATTCCACAGGTGAACACTGAAGCTTTCTTT. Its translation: CASSEIPQVNTEAFF.

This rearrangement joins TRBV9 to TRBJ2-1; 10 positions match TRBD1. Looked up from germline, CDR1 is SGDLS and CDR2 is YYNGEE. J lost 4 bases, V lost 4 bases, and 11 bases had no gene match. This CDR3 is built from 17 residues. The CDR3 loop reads CASSSYSPGQGYNEQFF. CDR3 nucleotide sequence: TGTGCCAGCAGCTCCTACTCCCCGGGACAGGGGTACAATGAGCAGTTCTTC.

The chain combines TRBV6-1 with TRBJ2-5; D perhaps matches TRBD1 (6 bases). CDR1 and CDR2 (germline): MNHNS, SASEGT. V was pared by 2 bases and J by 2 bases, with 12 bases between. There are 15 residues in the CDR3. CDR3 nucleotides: TGTGCCAGCAGTGAACGAGGAAGGGGGCAAGAGACCCAGTACTTC. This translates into CASSERGRGQETQYF.

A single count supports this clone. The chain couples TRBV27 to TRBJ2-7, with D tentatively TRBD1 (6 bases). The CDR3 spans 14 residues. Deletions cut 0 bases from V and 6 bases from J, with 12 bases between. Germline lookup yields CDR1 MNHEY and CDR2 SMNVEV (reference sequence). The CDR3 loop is CASSLSNSGAEQYF. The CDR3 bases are TGTGCCAGCAGTTTATCGAATTCAGGGGCCGAGCAGTACTTC.

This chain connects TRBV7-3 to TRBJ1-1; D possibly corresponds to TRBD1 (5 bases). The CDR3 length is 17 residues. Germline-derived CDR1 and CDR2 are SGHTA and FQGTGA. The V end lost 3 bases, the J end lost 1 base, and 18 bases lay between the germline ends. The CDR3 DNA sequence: TGTGCCAGCAGCTTCCAAGGGGCGCCGGACCCGAACACTGAAGCTTTCTTT. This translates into CASSFQGAPDPNTEAFF.

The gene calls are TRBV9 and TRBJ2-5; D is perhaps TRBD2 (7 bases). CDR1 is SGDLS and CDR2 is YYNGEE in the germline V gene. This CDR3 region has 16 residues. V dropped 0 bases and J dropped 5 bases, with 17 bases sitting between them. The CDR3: CASSVGAGAPGETQYF. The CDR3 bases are TGTGCCAGCAGCGTAGGGGCGGGGGCTCCAGGGGAGACCCAGTACTTC. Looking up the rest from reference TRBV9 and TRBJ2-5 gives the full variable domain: DSGVTQTPKHLITATGQRVTLRCSPRSGDLSVYWYQQSLDQGLQFLIQYYNGEERAKGNILERFSAQQFPDLHSELNLSSLELGDSALYFCASSVGAGAPGETQYFGPGTRLLVL.

CDR3 loop: CASRLNRNSNQPQHF. The CDR3 DNA follows: TGCGCCAGCAGGCTAAACCGAAACTCCAATCAGCCCCAGCATTTT. This chain uses TRBV5-1 with TRBJ1-5; D not certain. Trimming shortened V by 5 bases and J by 3 bases, and 15 bases separated the two germline ends. This CDR3 is built from 15 residues. CDR1 and CDR2 (germline): SGHRS, YFSETQ.

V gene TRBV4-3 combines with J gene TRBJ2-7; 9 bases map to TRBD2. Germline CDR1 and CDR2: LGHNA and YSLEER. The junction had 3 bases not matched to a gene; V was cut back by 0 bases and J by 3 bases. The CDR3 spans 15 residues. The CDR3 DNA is TGCGCCAGCAGCCAAGATAAGCGGGGGGACTACGAGCAGTACTTC. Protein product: CASSQDKRGDYEQYF.

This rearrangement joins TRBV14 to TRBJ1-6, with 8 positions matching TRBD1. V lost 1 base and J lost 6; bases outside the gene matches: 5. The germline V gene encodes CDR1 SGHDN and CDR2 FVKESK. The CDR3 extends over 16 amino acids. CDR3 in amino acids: CASSQVTGGGNSPLHF. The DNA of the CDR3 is TGTGCCAGCAGCCAAGTAACAGGGGGTGGTAATTCACCCCTCCACTTT.

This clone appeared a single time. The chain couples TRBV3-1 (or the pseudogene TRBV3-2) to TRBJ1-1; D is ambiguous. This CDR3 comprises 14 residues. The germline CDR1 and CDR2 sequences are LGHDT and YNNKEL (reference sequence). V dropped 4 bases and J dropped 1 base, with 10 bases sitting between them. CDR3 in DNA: TGTGCCAGCAGCCGCCGACACGCGAACACTGAAGCTTTCTTT. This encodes CASSRRHANTEAFF.

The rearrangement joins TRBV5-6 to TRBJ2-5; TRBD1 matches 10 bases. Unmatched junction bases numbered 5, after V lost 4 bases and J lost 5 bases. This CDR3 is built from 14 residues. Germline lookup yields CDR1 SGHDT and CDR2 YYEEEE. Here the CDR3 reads CASSLTGGKETQYF. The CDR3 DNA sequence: TGTGCCAGCAGCCTGACAGGGGGCAAGGAGACCCAGTACTTC.

CDR3 sequence (DNA): TGTGCCAGCACCCCCCCGCGGAAAACTGAAGCTTTCTTT. Amino acid sequence: CASTPPRKTEAFF. The V and J genes are TRBV11-2 and TRBJ1-1; D gene uncertain. Trimming left V 7 bases short and J 5 bases short, with 14 bases between. Per germline, CDR1 SGHAT and CDR2 FQNNGV. This CDR3 contains 13 residues.

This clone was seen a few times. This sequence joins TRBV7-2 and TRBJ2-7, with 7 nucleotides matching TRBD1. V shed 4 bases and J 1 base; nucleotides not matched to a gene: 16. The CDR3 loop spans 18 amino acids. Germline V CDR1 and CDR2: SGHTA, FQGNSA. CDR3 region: CASSSLGVPGTASYEQYF. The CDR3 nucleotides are TGTGCCAGCAGCTCACTTGGGGTCCCCGGGACAGCATCCTACGAGCAGTACTTC.

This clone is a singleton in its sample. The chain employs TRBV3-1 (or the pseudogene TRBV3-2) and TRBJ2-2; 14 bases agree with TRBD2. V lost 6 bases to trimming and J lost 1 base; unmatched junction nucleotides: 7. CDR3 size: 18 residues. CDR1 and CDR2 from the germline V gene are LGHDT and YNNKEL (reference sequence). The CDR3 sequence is CASSQTSGGDQNTGELFF. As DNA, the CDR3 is TGTGCCAGCAGTCAGACTAGCGGGGGGGACCAGAACACCGGGGAGCTGTTTTTT.

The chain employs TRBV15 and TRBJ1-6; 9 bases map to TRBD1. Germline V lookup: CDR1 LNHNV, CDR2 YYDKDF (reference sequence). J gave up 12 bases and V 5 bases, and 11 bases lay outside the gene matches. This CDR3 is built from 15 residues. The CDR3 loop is CATSPRQGEYLPLHF. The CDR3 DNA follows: TGTGCCACCAGCCCCCGACAGGGGGAATACTTACCCCTCCACTTT.

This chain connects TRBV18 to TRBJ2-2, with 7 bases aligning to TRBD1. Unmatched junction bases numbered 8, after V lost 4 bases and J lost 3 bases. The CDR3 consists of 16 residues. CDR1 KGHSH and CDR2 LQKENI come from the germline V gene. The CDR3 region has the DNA TGTGCCAGCTCACAGAAGACAGGGCCGCACACCGGGGAGCTGTTTTTT. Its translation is CASSQKTGPHTGELFF.

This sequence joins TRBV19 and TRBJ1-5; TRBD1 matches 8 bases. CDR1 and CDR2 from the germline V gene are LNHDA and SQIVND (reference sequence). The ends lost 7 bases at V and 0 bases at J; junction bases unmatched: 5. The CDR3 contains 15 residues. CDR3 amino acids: CASKTTGVSNQPQHF. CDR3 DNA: TGTGCCAGTAAAACGACAGGGGTTAGCAATCAGCCCCAGCATTTT.